This T cell receptor beta chain was sequenced during a study of cytomegalovirus exposure and HLA in healthy donors. Using immunoSEQ multiplex PCR, the repertoire was profiled, and TCRdb retains in-frame clones only, with some absent. Of some 110,000 clones listed, approximately 88% are singletons. Details on this clone: Its antigen is not known.

Trimming removed 5 bases from V and 1 base from J, with 17 bases in between. This CDR3 contains 16 residues. The germline CDR1 and CDR2 sequences are SGHTA and FQGNSA. Notes on the study in general: The majority of TCR sequences were rare, yet some public TCRs appeared in many donors.

Sequenced: PBMCs. This chain joins TRBV7-2 and TRBJ2-5; D is unclear. This clonotype originated in a man aged 18 to 35 in good health and CMV-seronegative. CDR3 in DNA: TGTGCCAGCAGCCCTTGGCCCCGGCAGCGCCAAGAGACCCAGTACTTC. Translating gives CASSPWPRQRQETQYF.